The next 5 T cell receptor beta chains were all read from a single sample in a study of CD8+CD57+ T cells in acquired aplastic anemia. CD8+CD57+ cell expansion had been shown by flow cytometry in patients chosen for sequencing. The template for TCR beta VDJ and CDR3 sequence profiling was genomic DNA. TCRdb re-called the reads with MiXCR, one entry per CDR3 protein. The sample contains roughly 250,000 distinct CDR3 sequences, 82% of which appear only once. Input material: sorted CD4+, CD8+, or CD8+CD57+ T cells (not recorded which) from PBMCs. These receptors were taken from a human donor with aplastic anemia.

V and J are TRBV7-8 and TRBJ2-5; a weak D match, TRBD1 (5 bases). The germline V gene has CDR1 SGHVS and CDR2 FQNEAQ. CDR3 length: 14 amino acids. The V gene lost 3 bases and the J gene lost 9 bases, with 17 bases spanning the gap. The CDR3 sequence is CASSFDPDQTAQYF. The CDR3 DNA follows: TGTGCCAGCAGCTTTGATCCAGACCAGACAGCCCAGTACTTC.

This CDR3 is CASSLEFCGESDEQFF. CDR3 nucleotide sequence: TGCGCCAGCAGCTTGGAATTCTGCGGGGAGAGCGATGAGCAGTTCTTC. The chain has TRBV5-1 and TRBJ2-1, with D possibly matching TRBD2 (6 bases). Germline V gene sequence: CDR1 SGHRS, CDR2 YFSETQ. CDR3 length: 16 amino acids. Deletions cut 0 bases from V and 8 bases from J, with 18 bases between.

In the case of this clonotype: One junction end disagrees with the germline gene, perhaps due to a read error. V and J are TRBV9 and TRBJ2-5; D may be TRBD2 (6 bases). Per the germline V gene, CDR1 is SGDLS and CDR2 is YYNGEE. This CDR3 has 14 amino acids. In DNA form, the CDR3 reads TGTGCCAGCAGGGTAGCGGCGTGCCAAGAGACCCAGTACTTC. Amino acid sequence: CASRVAACQETQYF.

Notes on this clonotype: A read error is likely, as this CDR3 ends without the conserved phenylalanine or tryptophan. The rearrangement links TRBV7-2 to TRBJ2-1; D is unclear. This CDR3 has 11 amino acids. V was cut by 2 bases and J by 10 bases, with 6 bases left in between. CDR1 is SGHTA, CDR2 FQGNSA, per germline. CDR3 DNA: TGTGCCAGCAGCTTATTAGACGAGCAGTTCTTA. Translated, it gives CASSLLDEQFL.

The chain has TRBV10-3 and TRBJ1-2; 9 bases map to TRBD1. The CDR3 length is 14 residues. The germline gives CDR1 ENHRY, CDR2 SYGVKD. V lost 8 bases, J lost 0 bases, and 4 bases stayed unmatched. In nucleotides, the CDR3 is TGTGCCATCGGACAGGGGAGTGCTAACTATGGCTACACCTTC. As protein: CAIGQGSANYGYTF.